This TCR beta chain was captured by sequencing in a study of cytomegalovirus exposure and HLA in healthy donors. Data came from immunoSEQ multiplex PCR; TCRdb stores just in-frame clones and leaves some out. The sample has about 98,000 clones, around 88% seen once; the top ten hold roughly 4.3%. With respect to this clone: Its matching antigen is unknown.

General study points: More than 150 TCR beta chains were listed as cytomegalovirus-associated.

This sequence originates from a woman aged 25 to 39 in good health and CMV-seronegative. The sample was PBMCs.

DNA for the CDR3: TGCGCCAGCTCGACGCAGGGGGACACTGAAGCTTTCTTT. This codes for CASSTQGDTEAFF. The J gene is TRBJ1-1, the V gene TRBV5-1; 7 positions match TRBD1. The CDR3 is 13 amino acids. After removal of 7 bases from V and 3 bases from J, the junction contained 6 bases not matched to a gene. CDR1 and CDR2 from the germline V gene are SGHRS and YFSETQ.